This record concerns one T cell receptor (beta chain) sequence. The antigen it recognizes is unknown. The sample holds no much larger clone one base away, and base qualities are not on file. This specimen comes from a study of blood T cell repertoires in COVID-19 (dated by TCRdb to 2020 to 2022). With respect to the entire study: The collaborator samples originated in the United States, Italy and Spain and spanned the acute and convalescent phases of COVID-19. The material from the prospective study consisted of cDNA or gDNA derived from T cells, B-cell-depleted T cells, or PBMCs. The dataset comprised deeply sampled blood TCRbeta repertoires from subjects exposed to, actively infected with, or recovered from COVID-19. A freely available public database, intended as a resource for researchers studying the immune response to SARS-CoV-2, is where the repertoires were released. Samples were obtained from the ongoing ImmuneRACE study (first 160 participants) and from 1,254 subjects provided by 6 global collaborators. Nearly every sample came with metadata listing a de-identified subject ID, COVID-19 status, age in years and sex. Where available, HLA class I and class II types were obtained from metadata supplied by the sample provider rather than from assay-based typing. The full study reports these points: The quantity of clinical and demographic metadata differed by source and by participant and was supplied without curation.

TCRbeta CDR3 regions were amplified from genomic DNA using the immunoSEQ Assay, a bias-controlled multiplex PCR. For the original study's pipeline: Within the assay, amplification of reference gene primers was used to estimate how many nucleated cells each sample contained. To quantify the absolute abundance of each unique TCRbeta CDR3 rearrangement, sequence reads were collapsed and filtered. For each sample, productive Simpson clonality was calculated as the square root of Simpson's diversity index across productive rearrangements. This immuneACCESS table, as held by TCRdb, lists in-frame sequences with V and J called but not all clones. Of the missing ones, under half trace to an unresolved V gene in checked studies; the others have no known cause. V, J and clone size are taken as reported in that table, and D and trimming were inferred from the DNA itself. Within this sample are a few hundred thousand clones, with more than 75% of them counted one time only. About 7.1% of the sample belongs to the ten largest clones.

Counted from cysteine to phenylalanine, this CDR3 has 15 amino acids. The kept DNA is CDR3 alone, 45 bases in frame from the first base. As encoded in the germline V gene (reference sequence), CDR1 is LNHNV while CDR2 is YYDKDF. V is shortened by 0 bases, J by 5 bases, and the region joining them spans 10 bases. Whole blood was collected in K2EDTA tubes by collaborating institutions according to the institutions' own protocols. For TCRbeta analysis, collaborators shipped samples in one of three forms: frozen whole blood, isolated PBMCs, or DNA extracted from either of those sample types. This receptor was taken from a woman aged 70-85 years with active or convalescent COVID-19. Sequencing was done on a sample of peripheral blood. This chain is built from TRBV15 and TRBJ1-4, with no confidently assigned D gene. The CDR3 reads as follows: CATSRDPTGNEKLFF. The DNA sequence is given as TGTGCCACCAGCAGAGATCCTACGGGAAATGAAAAACTGTTTTTT.